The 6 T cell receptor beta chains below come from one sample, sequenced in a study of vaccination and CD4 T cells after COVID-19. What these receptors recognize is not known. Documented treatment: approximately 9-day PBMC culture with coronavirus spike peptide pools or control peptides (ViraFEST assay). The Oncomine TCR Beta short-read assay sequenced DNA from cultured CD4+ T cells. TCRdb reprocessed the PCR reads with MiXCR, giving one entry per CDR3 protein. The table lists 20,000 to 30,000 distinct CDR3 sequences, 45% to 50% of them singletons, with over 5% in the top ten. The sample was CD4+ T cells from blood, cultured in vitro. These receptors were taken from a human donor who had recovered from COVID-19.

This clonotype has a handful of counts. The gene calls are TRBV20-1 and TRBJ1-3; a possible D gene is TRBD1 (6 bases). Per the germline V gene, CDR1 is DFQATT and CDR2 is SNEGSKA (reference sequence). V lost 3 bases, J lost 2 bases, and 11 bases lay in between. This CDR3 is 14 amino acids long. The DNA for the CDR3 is TGCAGTGCTAGTCCACAGGGTACTGGAAACACCATATATTTT. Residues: CSASPQGTGNTIYF.

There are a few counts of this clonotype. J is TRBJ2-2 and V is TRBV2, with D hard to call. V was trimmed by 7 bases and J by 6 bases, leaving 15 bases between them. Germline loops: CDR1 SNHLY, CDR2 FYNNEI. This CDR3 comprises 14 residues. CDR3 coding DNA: TGTGCCAGCAACGACGTGTTTAGAGCCGGGGAGCTGTTTTTT. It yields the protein CASNDVFRAGELFF.

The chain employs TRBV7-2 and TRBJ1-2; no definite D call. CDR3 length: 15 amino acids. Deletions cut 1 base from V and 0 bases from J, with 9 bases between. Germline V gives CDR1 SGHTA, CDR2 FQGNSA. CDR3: CASSLVEWANYGYTF. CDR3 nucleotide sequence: TGTGCCAGCAGCTTAGTCGAGTGGGCTAACTATGGCTACACCTTC.

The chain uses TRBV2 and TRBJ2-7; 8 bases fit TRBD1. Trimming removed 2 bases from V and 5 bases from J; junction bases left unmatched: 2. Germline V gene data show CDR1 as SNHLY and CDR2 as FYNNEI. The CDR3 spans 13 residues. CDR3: CASSEMTGDEQYF. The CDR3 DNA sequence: TGTGCCAGCAGTGAAATGACAGGGGACGAGCAGTACTTC.

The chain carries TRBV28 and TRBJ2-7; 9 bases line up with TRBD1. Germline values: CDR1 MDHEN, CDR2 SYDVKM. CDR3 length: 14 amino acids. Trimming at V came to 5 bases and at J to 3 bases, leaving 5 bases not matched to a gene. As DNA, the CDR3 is TGTGCCAGCAGTACAGGGGGCTTTGGCTACGAGCAGTACTTC. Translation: CASSTGGFGYEQYF.

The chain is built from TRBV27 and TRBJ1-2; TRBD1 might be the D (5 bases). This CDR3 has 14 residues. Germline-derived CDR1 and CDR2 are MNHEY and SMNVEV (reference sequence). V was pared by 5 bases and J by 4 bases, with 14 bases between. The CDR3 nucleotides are TGTGCCAGCAGTCTCCAGGGCGTGGGCTATGGCTACACCTTC. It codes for CASSLQGVGYGYTF.